The subject of this entry is one T cell receptor beta chain. This record comes from a study of PD-1 blockade in classical Hodgkin lymphoma. Autologous stem cell transplantation was followed by relapse in every patient, and brentuximab vedotin exposure varied. Libraries were prepared by immunoSEQ multiplex PCR; TCRdb keeps only in-frame clonotypes and omits some of them. The table includes 35,000 to 50,000 clones, 65% to 80% detected once. Germline assignment: CDR1 LNHDA and CDR2 SQIVND (reference sequence). With 5 bases removed from V and 6 bases from J, the gap between germline ends came to 16 bases. The CDR3 consists of 14 residues.

The chain couples TRBV19 to TRBJ1-1; possibly TRBD1 for D (6 bases). This TCR was sampled from a human donor with classical Hodgkin lymphoma. The input for sequencing was peripheral blood mononuclear cells (PBMCs), taken at baseline. CDR3 nucleotides: TGTGCCAGTAGTCCCGTGGGGGGGCTCTCTGAAGCTTTCTTT. Amino acids: CASSPVGGLSEAFF. Drawing the rest from reference TRBV19 and TRBJ1-1, the complete variable domain is DGGITQSPKYLFRKEGQNVTLSCEQNLNHDAMYWYRQDPGQGLRLIYYSQIVNDFQKGDIAEGYSVSREKKESFPLTVTSAQKNPTAFYLCASSPVGGLSEAFFGQGTRLTVV.